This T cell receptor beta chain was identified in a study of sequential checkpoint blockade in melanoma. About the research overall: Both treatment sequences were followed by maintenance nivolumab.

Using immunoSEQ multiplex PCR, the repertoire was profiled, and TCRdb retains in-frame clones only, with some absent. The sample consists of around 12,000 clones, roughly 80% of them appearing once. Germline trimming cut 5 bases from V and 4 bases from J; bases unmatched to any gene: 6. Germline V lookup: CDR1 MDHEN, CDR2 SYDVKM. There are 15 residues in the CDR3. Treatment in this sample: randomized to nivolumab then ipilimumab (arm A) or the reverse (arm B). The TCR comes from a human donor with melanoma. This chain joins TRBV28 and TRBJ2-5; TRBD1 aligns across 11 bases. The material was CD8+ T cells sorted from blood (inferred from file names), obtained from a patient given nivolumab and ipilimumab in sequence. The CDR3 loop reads CASSDGQGAVETQYF. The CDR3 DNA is TGTGCCAGCAGTGATGGACAGGGGGCCGTAGAGACCCAGTACTTC.